The next 19 T cell receptor beta chains were all read from a single sample in a study of cytomegalovirus exposure and HLA in healthy donors. The PCR contained 60 Vbeta and 13 Jbeta primers. TCRdb keeps only in-frame clones here, not all; method: immunoSEQ multiplex PCR. The data contain under 150,000 clones, over 60% of them singletons. Sequenced material: PBMCs. The source is a man between 18 and 29 years old in good health and CMV-seropositive.

There are a few counts of this clone. J is TRBJ1-3 and V is TRBV5-1; no reliable D call. Germline V gives CDR1 SGHRS, CDR2 YFSETQ. The V gene lost 4 bases and the J gene lost 0 bases, with 11 bases spanning the gap. The CDR3 runs 15 residues. Here the CDR3 DNA reads TGCGCCAGCAGCACGGACGGGAGCTCTGGAAACACCATATATTTT. Translation: CASSTDGSSGNTIYF.

The genes are TRBV10-1 and TRBJ2-3; 9 bases fit TRBD2. The CDR3 extends over 16 amino acids. Germline trimming cut 1 base from V and 1 base from J; bases unmatched to any gene: 3. Looked up from germline, CDR1 is WNHNN and CDR2 is SYGVQD (reference sequence). CDR3 bases: TGCGCCAGCAGTGAGTTGGTAGCGGGGGGCACAGATACGCAGTATTTT. Translating it yields CASSELVAGGTDTQYF.

This clone was counted between two and nine times. This chain joins TRBV6-1 and TRBJ1-2; 9 positions match TRBD1. This CDR3 spans 15 amino acids. V lost 6 bases and J lost 5; bases outside the gene matches: 10. Germline CDR1 MNHNS, CDR2 SASEGT. The CDR3 sequence: CASRLGTGLQYGYTF. The CDR3 bases are TGTGCCAGCAGACTAGGGACAGGGCTTCAATATGGCTACACCTTC.

The V call is TRBV10-2, the J call TRBJ2-1; D uncertain. The germline CDR1 and CDR2 sequences are WSHSY and SAAADI. V lost 4 bases and J 1 base, leaving 5 bases between the germline ends. This CDR3 has 13 amino acids. This CDR3 is CASSVLSYNEQFF. The DNA of the CDR3 is TGCGCCAGCAGTGTCCTTTCCTACAATGAGCAGTTCTTC.

The rearrangement uses TRBV6-1 and TRBJ1-5; the D is unclear. The germline V gene has CDR1 MNHNS and CDR2 SASEGT. Trimming removed 9 bases from V and 7 bases from J, with 19 bases in between. CDR3 size: 14 residues. This CDR3 is CASGRGGSRQPQHF. The CDR3 DNA reads as TGTGCCAGTGGACGGGGAGGTTCGCGGCAGCCCCAGCATTTT.

Remarks on this clone: At one of its ends the junction is not consistent with the germline gene, which may arise from a read error. The CDR3 DNA reads as TGTGCCAGCAGTGATGTTTCGGGGTTCTCTGGAAACGCCATATATTTT. Its protein product is CASSDVSGFSGNAIYF. The chain couples TRBV2 to TRBJ1-3; D not resolved. The CDR3 extends over 16 amino acids. Germline assignment: CDR1 SNHLY and CDR2 FYNNEI.

The chain couples TRBV19 to TRBJ1-2; a possible D gene is TRBD1 (5 bases). In germline, CDR1 is LNHDA, CDR2 SQIVND (reference sequence). The V end lost 3 bases, the J end lost 5 bases, and 13 bases lay between the germline ends. The CDR3 is 14 amino acids. CDR3 sequence (DNA): TGTGCCAGTAGTATTCGGTACGGGGGGTATGGCTACACCTTC. Its translation is CASSIRYGGYGYTF.

V usage is TRBV18 and J usage is TRBJ2-3, with 8 bases fitting TRBD2. This CDR3 is 19 amino acids long. CDR1 KGHSH and CDR2 LQKENI come from the germline V gene. V dropped 1 base and J dropped 2; count of bases not matched to a gene: 14. The CDR3 protein is CASSPLGRRSGGYTDTQYF. The CDR3 DNA reads TGTGCCAGCTCACCACTGGGAAGAAGGAGCGGGGGATACACAGATACGCAGTATTTT.

The chain carries TRBV7-2 and TRBJ2-3, with 11 bases lining up with TRBD1. Trimming at V came to 1 base and at J to 8 bases, leaving 11 bases not matched to a gene. The CDR3 contains 17 residues. Per the germline V gene, CDR1 is SGHTA and CDR2 is FQGNSA. CDR3 bases: TGTGCCAGCAGCTTAGAGGTCCGGGACAGGGGGACTGTTACGCAGTATTTT. As protein: CASSLEVRDRGTVTQYF.

This chain uses TRBV27 with TRBJ2-5, with D perhaps TRBD2 (5 bases). V lost 5 bases, J lost 5 bases, and 12 bases lay in between. Germline loops: CDR1 MNHEY, CDR2 SMNVEV (reference sequence). The CDR3 length is 13 residues. CDR3 in DNA: TGTGCCAGCAGTCCCCGGTCGGGGGAGACCCAGTACTTC. Translated, it gives CASSPRSGETQYF.

The rearrangement joins TRBV19 to TRBJ1-2; D gene uncertain. V was cut by 1 base and J by 1 base, with 7 bases left in between. Germline CDR1 is LNHDA and CDR2 is SQIVND (reference sequence). The CDR3 loop spans 14 amino acids. The CDR3 here is CASSIGGINYGYTF. The CDR3 DNA follows: TGTGCCAGTAGTATAGGAGGGATTAACTATGGCTACACCTTC.

The chain carries TRBV12-5 and TRBJ2-1; 8 bases map to TRBD2. Germline CDR1 and CDR2: LGHNT and FRNRAP. With V trimmed by 1 base and J by 9 bases, 5 bases remained unmatched. The CDR3 covers 14 residues. The CDR3 DNA sequence: TGTGCTAGTGGTTTGGCGGCGGGGGGCAGTGAGCAGTTCTTC. Translation gives CASGLAAGGSEQFF.

The chain recombines TRBV12-5 with TRBJ2-1, with D possibly being TRBD2 (7 bases). CDR1 LGHNT and CDR2 FRNRAP come from the germline V gene. The CDR3 length is 16 residues. Between the trimmed V and J ends, which lost 3 bases and 5 bases, there was a span of 17 bases. The CDR3 reads CASGFGWGGANNEQFF. DNA for the CDR3: TGTGCTAGTGGTTTCGGGTGGGGGGGGGCCAACAATGAGCAGTTCTTC.

This rearrangement joins TRBV27 to TRBJ1-3; D not certain. Trimming stripped 6 bases from V and 5 bases from J, with 11 bases between. Germline loops: CDR1 MNHEY, CDR2 SMNVEV (reference sequence). The CDR3 is made up of 13 amino acids. As DNA, the CDR3 is TGTGCCAGCAGGCCCCCGGGGAGAAACACCATATATTTT. It translates to CASRPPGRNTIYF.

To note about this clone: The sample carries other DNA sequences with the same CDR3. The chain recombines TRBV6-4 with TRBJ2-3; TRBD2 matches 10 bases. CDR1 is MRHNA and CDR2 is SNTAGT in the germline V gene. The CDR3 spans 14 residues. Trimming removed 4 bases from V and 4 bases from J; junction bases left unmatched: 2. Here the CDR3 DNA reads TGTGCCAGCAGTGTAGCGGGGGGCGCAGATACGCAGTATTTT. This encodes CASSVAGGADTQYF.

CDR3 region: CASLYQGNQPQHF. Written as DNA, the CDR3 is TGTGCCAGCCTTTACCAGGGCAATCAGCCCCAGCATTTT. The genes are TRBV28 and TRBJ1-5; no definite D call. V dropped 8 bases and J dropped 2 bases, with 10 bases sitting between them. Per germline, CDR1 MDHEN and CDR2 SYDVKM. This CDR3 contains 13 residues. Looking up the rest from reference TRBV28 and TRBJ1-5 gives the full variable domain: DVKVTQSSRYLVKRTGEKVFLECVQDMDHENMFWYRQDPGLGLRLIYFSYDVKMKEKGDIPEGYSVSREKKERFSLILESASTNQTSMYLCASLYQGNQPQHFGDGTRLSIL.

This sequence joins TRBV6-1 and TRBJ2-6; a weak D match, TRBD1 (5 bases). Germline V gene data show CDR1 as MNHNS and CDR2 as SASEGT. V was cut by 7 bases and J by 4 bases, with 14 bases left in between. The CDR3 is made up of 15 amino acids. The CDR3 sequence is CASTPWGPGANVLTF. In DNA, the CDR3 is TGTGCCAGCACCCCGTGGGGCCCGGGGGCCAACGTCCTGACTTTC.

The chain carries TRBV6-4 and TRBJ2-3; perhaps TRBD1 as D (6 bases). Deletions cut 4 bases from V and 6 bases from J, with 14 bases between. This CDR3 is 14 amino acids long. CDR1 MRHNA and CDR2 SNTAGT come from the germline V gene. CDR3 amino acids: CASSVGTKTDTQYF. The CDR3, as DNA: TGTGCCAGCAGTGTAGGGACAAAAACGGATACGCAGTATTTT.

The chain carries TRBV2 and TRBJ1-6; D perhaps matches TRBD1 (6 bases). CDR1 is SNHLY and CDR2 is FYNNEI in the germline V gene. V lost 5 bases and J lost 7, with 18 bases in between. There are 16 residues in the CDR3. The CDR3 sequence is CASSTTWRGGNSPLHF. As DNA, the CDR3 is TGTGCCAGCAGTACTACTTGGAGGGGGGGCAATTCACCCCTCCACTTT.